The following is a TCR beta chain sequence with its context. Assay: immunoSEQ multiplex PCR; the TCRdb copy retains only in-frame clones and omits some. The data hold 42,000 or so clones, with roughly 87% observed a single time. This sample was included in a study of T cell changes during pregnancy in multiple sclerosis. V shed 7 bases and J 8 bases; nucleotides not matched to a gene: 14. Germline V CDR1 and CDR2: MNHEY, SMNVEV (reference sequence). This CDR3 is built from 16 residues. This rearrangement joins TRBV27 to TRBJ2-1, with 10 bases matching TRBD2. The starting material was CD8+ T cells from peripheral blood mononuclear cells, obtained in the first trimester of pregnancy. This TCR came from a female donor with multiple sclerosis, enrolled in a pregnancy study. Here the CDR3 reads CASTKGASGSSDEQFF. The CDR3 DNA sequence: TGTGCCAGCACGAAAGGGGCTAGCGGGAGCTCGGATGAGCAGTTCTTC.